This T cell receptor (beta chain) derives from a study of T cell responses to AZD1222 COVID-19 vaccine. This clone has only a few counts. The repertoire was sequenced with immunoSEQ multiplex PCR; TCRdb's copy has only in-frame clones and lacks some. The repertoire consists of roughly 150,000 clones, with about 91% occurring once and the leading ten covering more than 3%. The material was peripheral blood, obtained on day 0 of MenACWY control vaccination. This sequence originates from an adult in good health.

The CDR3 DNA follows: TGTGCCATCAGTGACGACAGGTACAATCAGCCCCAGCATTTT. This translates into CAISDDRYNQPQHF. This chain links TRBV10-3 with TRBJ1-5; maybe TRBD1 (6 bases). Germline lookup yields CDR1 ENHRY and CDR2 SYGVKD. Deletions cut 3 bases from V and 3 bases from J, with 9 bases between. CDR3 length: 14 residues.